A single sample gave rise to the 11 T cell receptor beta chains below, sequenced in a study of CD8 T cells in ankylosing spondylitis. Each CDR3 protein gets one entry after TCRdb re-called the 5' RACE reads with MiXCR. The table has around 120,000 distinct CDR3 sequences, over 7% seen once; the top ten hold approximately 3.4%. Sequencing input: blood, either unsorted or a sorted T cell fraction (not recorded which). These receptors were taken from a male donor with ankylosing spondylitis or in good health (not recorded which).

This clonotype was counted ten times or more. The chain employs TRBV7-9 and TRBJ2-7, with TRBD2 identical over 7 bases. V dropped 5 bases and J dropped 1; count of bases not matched to a gene: 5. Germline assignment: CDR1 SEHNR and CDR2 FQNEAQ (reference sequence). The CDR3 has 14 residues. The CDR3 protein is CASSPSGISYEQYF. The DNA of the CDR3 is TGTGCCAGCAGCCCCAGCGGGATTTCCTACGAGCAGTACTTC.

As concerns this clonotype: A read error may explain this, as a much larger clone is one base away. V usage is TRBV5-1 and J usage is TRBJ2-2, with a weak D call TRBD2 (5 bases). Germline V gene data show CDR1 as SGHRS and CDR2 as YFSETQ. V lost 10 bases and J lost 7, with 23 bases in between. This CDR3 is built from 15 residues. The CDR3 DNA follows: TGCGCCGCTATGGAAGCGGCAGGCGGAGGCGGGGAGCTGTTTTTT. This sequence encodes CAAMEAAGGGGELFF.

V usage is TRBV24-1 and J usage is TRBJ2-3, with unresolved D. This CDR3 spans 15 amino acids. V was pared by 1 base and J by 0 bases, with 7 bases between. CDR1 KGHDR and CDR2 SFDVKD come from the germline V gene. CDR3: CATSDFRTSTDTQYF. CDR3 DNA: TGTGCCACCAGTGATTTCCGAACTAGCACAGATACGCAGTATTTT.

The sample holds many counts of this clonotype. The V and J genes are TRBV2 and TRBJ2-7, with TRBD1 matching over 9 bases. Per the germline V gene, CDR1 is SNHLY and CDR2 is FYNNEI. CDR3 length: 12 residues. The ends lost 6 bases at V and 6 bases at J; junction bases unmatched: 3. This CDR3 reads CASRRDRVEQYF. In DNA form, the CDR3 reads TGTGCCAGCAGGAGGGACAGGGTCGAGCAGTACTTC.

This clonotype was counted ten times or more. CDR3 DNA sequence: TGTGCCAGCAGCGTCGACAGGGGGCCCCAGCATTTT. This translates into CASSVDRGPQHF. The chain carries TRBV7-2 and TRBJ1-5; 8 nucleotides agree with TRBD1. Losses at the gene ends were 5 bases for V and 9 bases for J; bases not matched to a gene: 3. Germline lookup yields CDR1 SGHTA and CDR2 FQGNSA. This CDR3 is built from 12 residues.

A word on this clonotype: Being one base from a much bigger clone, this may be a read error. The conserved final phenylalanine or tryptophan is absent from the CDR3, which likely points to a read error. V and J are TRBV12-3 or TRBV12-4 and TRBJ2-5; 7 nucleotides agree with TRBD1. This CDR3 contains 15 residues. V shed 6 bases, J shed 2 bases, and the junction held 9 bases outside the gene matches. CDR3 loop: CASSPRTGEQETQYS. The DNA for the CDR3 is TGTGCCAGCAGCCCTAGGACAGGAGAGCAAGAGACCCAGTACTCC.

This clonotype was seen at least ten times. The rearrangement links TRBV7-2 to TRBJ2-3; no definite D call. Germline CDR1 SGHTA, CDR2 FQGNSA. The CDR3 consists of 14 residues. With 1 base removed from V and 2 bases from J, the gap between germline ends came to 7 bases. CDR3 bases: TGTGCCAGCAGCTTAGGTGGGGACACAGATACGCAGTATTTT. The encoded protein is CASSLGGDTDTQYF.

The chain has TRBV18 and TRBJ1-6; TRBD1 aligns across 9 bases. Germline CDR1 KGHSH, CDR2 LQKENI. This CDR3 has 14 amino acids. Trimming at V came to 5 bases and at J to 7 bases, leaving 3 bases not matched to a gene. The CDR3: CASSSQGANSPLHF. DNA of the CDR3: TGTGCCAGCTCATCACAGGGGGCGAATTCACCCCTCCACTTT.

This clonotype came up many times. CDR3 protein: CSAMRGGSPEKLFF. The CDR3 nucleotides read TGCAGTGCCATGAGAGGTGGCAGTCCGGAGAAACTGTTTTTT. The V call is TRBV20-1, the J call TRBJ1-4; D gene unclear. V lost 6 bases and J 11 bases, leaving 22 bases between the germline ends. Germline values: CDR1 DFQATT, CDR2 SNEGSKA (reference sequence). This CDR3 has 14 residues.

This clonotype has at least ten counts. This rearrangement joins TRBV7-2 to TRBJ2-3; 9 positions agree with TRBD2. Looked up from germline, CDR1 is SGHTA and CDR2 is FQGNSA. CDR3 length: 15 amino acids. V lost 6 bases to trimming and J lost 0 bases; unmatched junction nucleotides: 4. CDR3 in DNA: TGTGCCAGCAGAGAAGGACTAGCGAGCACAGATACGCAGTATTTT. Translated, it gives CASREGLASTDTQYF.

J is TRBJ2-1 and V is TRBV12-3 or TRBV12-4; 9 bases are a match to TRBD1. CDR3 length: 14 residues. The trim removed 3 bases at V and 7 bases at J, leaving 4 bases unmatched. This CDR3 is CASSFRDRVNEQFF. The CDR3 bases are TGTGCCAGCAGTTTCCGGGACAGGGTAAATGAGCAGTTCTTC.